The source of this T cell receptor (beta chain) is a study of T cell repertoires in cytomegalovirus infection. At the level of the study: As its CMV epitopes, the study selected recently identified HLA-C-restricted and well-studied HLA-B-restricted targets. Notes on the study in general: The ex vivo response was dominated by HLA-C-restricted CMV-specific TCR beta clonotypes.

This clonotype was seen at least ten times. Its antigen remains unknown. Trimming removed 5 bases from V and 0 bases from J, with 13 bases in between. The germline V gene encodes CDR1 SGHTA and CDR2 FQGNSA. The CDR3 runs 15 residues. TCRdb passed the reads through MiXCR, listing each CDR3 protein once. The table lists around 300,000 distinct CDR3 sequences, 20% to 25% of them singletons. The clonotype was recovered from a human donor in good health (CMV status not recorded). Some clones in this sample may be carry-over from other donors' samples. This chain connects TRBV7-2 to TRBJ1-1; D gene uncertain. The sample was cultured PBMCs, taken from culture after CMV antigen stimulation. DNA of the CDR3: TGTGCCAGCAGCGCGGGAGGGAGCGTGAACACTGAAGCTTTCTTT. It yields the protein CASSAGGSVNTEAFF.